The sequence of this TCR beta chain was determined in a study of blood T cell repertoires in COVID-19. Original analysis: Estimation of nucleated cell counts was performed using reference gene primer amplification. Measured with immunoSEQ multiplex PCR; TCRdb has only the in-frame clones, and not every one. The D gene and trimming were derived from the DNA, and the V and J assignments and clone size from that table. The data contain roughly 290,000 clones, about 85% of them seen just once; the ten biggest clones take up 0.7% to 1%. V lost 7 bases and J 3 bases, leaving 15 bases between the germline ends. The CDR3 consists of 15 residues. Germline CDR1 reads SGHTA; CDR2 reads FQGNSA.

J is TRBJ2-2 and V is TRBV7-2; D may be TRBD1 (6 bases). This TCR came from a human donor with COVID-19, enrolled during active disease. The donor label of this sample is uncertain. Sequencing used peripheral blood. The CDR3 protein is CASNIRTAHTGELFF. In nucleotides, the CDR3 is TGTGCCAGCAATATAAGGACAGCCCACACCGGGGAGCTGTTTTTT.